The T cell receptor (beta chain) under discussion was sequenced for a study of blood T cell repertoires in COVID-19. CDR3 size: 14 residues. Germline V gene lookup returns CDR1 SNHLY and CDR2 FYNNEI. Trimming removed 5 bases from V and 5 bases from J, with 13 bases in between. In the authors' workflow: Using reference gene primer amplification, nucleated cell counts were estimated. TCRdb's copy holds only in-frame clones and misses some; the assay was immunoSEQ multiplex PCR. V, J and clone size are those of that table, while D and trimming were read from the DNA. The sample yields 250,000 to 300,000 clones, less than 85% seen once.

The sample was peripheral blood. The gene calls are TRBV2 and TRBJ2-1; D possibly corresponds to TRBD1 (6 bases). This TCR derives from a man between 60 and 75 years old who had recovered from COVID-19. CDR3 bases: TGTGCCAGCAGTACACAGGGCCTAAACAATGAGCAGTTCTTC. Protein: CASSTQGLNNEQFF. Using reference TRBV2 and TRBJ2-1 for the parts outside the CDR3, the full variable domain is EPEVTQTPSHQVTQMGQEVILRCVPISNHLYFYWYRQILGQKVEFLVSFYNNEISEKSEIFDDQFSVERPDGSNFTLKIRSTKLEDSAMYFCASSTQGLNNEQFFGPGTRLTVL.